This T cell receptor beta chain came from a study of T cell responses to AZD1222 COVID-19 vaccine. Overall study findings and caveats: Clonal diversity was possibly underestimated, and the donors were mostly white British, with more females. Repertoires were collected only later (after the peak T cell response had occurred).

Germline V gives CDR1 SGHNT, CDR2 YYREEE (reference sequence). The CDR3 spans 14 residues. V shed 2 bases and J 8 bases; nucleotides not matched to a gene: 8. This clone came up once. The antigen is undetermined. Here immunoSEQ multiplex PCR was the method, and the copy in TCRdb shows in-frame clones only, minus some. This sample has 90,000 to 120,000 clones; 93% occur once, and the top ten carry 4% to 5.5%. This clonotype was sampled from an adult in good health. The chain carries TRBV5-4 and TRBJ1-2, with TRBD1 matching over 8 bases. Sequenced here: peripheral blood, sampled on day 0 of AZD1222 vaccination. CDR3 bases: TGTGCCAGCAGCTTCGACAGGGGTGGAGGGGGCTACACCTTC. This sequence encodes CASSFDRGGGGYTF.